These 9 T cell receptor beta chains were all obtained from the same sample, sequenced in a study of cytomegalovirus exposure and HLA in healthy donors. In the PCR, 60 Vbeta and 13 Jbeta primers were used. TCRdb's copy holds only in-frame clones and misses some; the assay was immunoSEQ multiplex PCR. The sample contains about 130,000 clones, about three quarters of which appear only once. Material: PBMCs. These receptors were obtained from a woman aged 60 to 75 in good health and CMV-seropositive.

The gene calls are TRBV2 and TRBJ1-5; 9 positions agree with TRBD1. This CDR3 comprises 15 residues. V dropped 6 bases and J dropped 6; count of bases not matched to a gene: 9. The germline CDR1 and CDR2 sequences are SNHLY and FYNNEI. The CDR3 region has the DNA TGTGCCAGCAGGCTCGGACAGGGGACTAGTCAGCCCCAGCATTTT. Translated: CASRLGQGTSQPQHF.

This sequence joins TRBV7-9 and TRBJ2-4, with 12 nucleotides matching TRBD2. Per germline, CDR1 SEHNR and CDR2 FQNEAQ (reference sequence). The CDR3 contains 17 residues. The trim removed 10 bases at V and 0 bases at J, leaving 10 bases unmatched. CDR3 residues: CAISGLAGSLAKNIQYF. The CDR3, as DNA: TGTGCCATCTCGGGACTAGCGGGTAGCCTAGCCAAAAACATTCAGTACTTC.

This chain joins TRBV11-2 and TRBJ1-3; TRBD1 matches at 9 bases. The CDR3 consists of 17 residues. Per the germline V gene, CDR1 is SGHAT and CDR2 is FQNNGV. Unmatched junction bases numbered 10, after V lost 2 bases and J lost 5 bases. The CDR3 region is CASSLYRAGQGRNTIYF. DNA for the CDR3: TGTGCCAGCAGCTTATATCGCGCGGGACAGGGTAGAAACACCATATATTTT.

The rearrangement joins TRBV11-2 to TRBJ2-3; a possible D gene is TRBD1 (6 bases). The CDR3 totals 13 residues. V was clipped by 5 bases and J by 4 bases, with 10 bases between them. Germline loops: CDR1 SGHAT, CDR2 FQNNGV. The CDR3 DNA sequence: TGTGCCAGCAGCCCTCCAGGGGCAGATACGCAGTATTTT. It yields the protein CASSPPGADTQYF.

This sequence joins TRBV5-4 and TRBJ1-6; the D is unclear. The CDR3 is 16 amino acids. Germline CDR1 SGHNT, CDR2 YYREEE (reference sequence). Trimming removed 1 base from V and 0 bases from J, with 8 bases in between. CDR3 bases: TGTGCCAGCAGCTTGCAGGCGAGCTCCTATAATTCACCCCTCCACTTT. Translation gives CASSLQASSYNSPLHF. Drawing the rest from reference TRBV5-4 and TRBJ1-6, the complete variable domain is ETGVTQSPTHLIKTRGQQVTLRCSSQSGHNTVSWYQQALGQGPQFIFQYYREEENGRGNFPPRFSGLQFPNYSSELNVNALELDDSALYLCASSLQASSYNSPLHFGNGTRLTVT.

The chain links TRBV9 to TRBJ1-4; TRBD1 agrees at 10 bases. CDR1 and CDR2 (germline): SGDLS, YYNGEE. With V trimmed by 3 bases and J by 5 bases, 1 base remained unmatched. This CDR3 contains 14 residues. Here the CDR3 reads CASSADRGNEKLFF. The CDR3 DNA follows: TGTGCCAGCAGCGCGGACAGGGGGAATGAAAAACTGTTTTTT.

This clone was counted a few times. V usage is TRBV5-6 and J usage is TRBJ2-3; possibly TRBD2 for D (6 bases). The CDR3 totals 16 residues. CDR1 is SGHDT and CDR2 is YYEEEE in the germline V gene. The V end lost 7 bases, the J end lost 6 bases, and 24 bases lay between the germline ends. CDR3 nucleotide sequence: TGTGCCAGCTCGCGGATGGGGTCTGTAGCGGCCGATACGCAGTATTTT. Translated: CASSRMGSVAADTQYF.

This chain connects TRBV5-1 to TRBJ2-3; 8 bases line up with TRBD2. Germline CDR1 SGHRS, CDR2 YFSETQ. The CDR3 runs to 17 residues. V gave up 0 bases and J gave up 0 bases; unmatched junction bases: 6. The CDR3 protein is CASSLGSGALSTDTQYF. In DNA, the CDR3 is TGCGCCAGCAGCTTGGGTAGCGGGGCCCTTAGCACAGATACGCAGTATTTT.

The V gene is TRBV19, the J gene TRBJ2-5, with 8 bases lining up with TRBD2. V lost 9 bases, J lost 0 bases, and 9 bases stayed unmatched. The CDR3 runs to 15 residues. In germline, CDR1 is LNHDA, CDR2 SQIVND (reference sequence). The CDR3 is CASTRVAGYQETQYF. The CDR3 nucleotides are TGTGCCAGCACCCGGGTAGCGGGGTACCAAGAGACCCAGTACTTC.